This is a list of T cell receptor beta chains from one sample in a study of T cell repertoires in cytomegalovirus infection. MiXCR was run by TCRdb on the reads, yielding one entry per CDR3 protein. This sample has about 360,000 distinct CDR3 sequences, with around a sixth found just once. Sequenced material: PBMCs. Source of these receptors: a human donor in good health (CMV status not recorded). Some clones in this sample may be carry-over from other donors' samples. CDR3s include the opening cysteine and the closing phenylalanine or tryptophan. The D gene is left open where the match is weak. Size values are once, few and many counts, or a class for expanded clones, and some rows have none.

TRBV7-6	TRBJ2-1	17	TRBD2	many	CASSLTGGSYLYNEQFF	TGTGCCAGCAGCTTAACTGGCGGGAGTTATCTATACAATGAGCAGTTCTTC
TRBV7-2	TRBJ2-5	14	-	many	CASSLRPRQETQYF	TGTGCCAGCAGCCTACGGCCAAGACAAGAGACCCAGTACTTC
TRBV6-1	TRBJ1-2	15	-	few	CASSDYSAGSRGYTF	TGTGCCAGCAGTGATTATTCGGCTGGATCTCGAGGCTACACCTTC
TRBV7-8	TRBJ1-5	13	-	many	CASSPGVNQPQHF	TGTGCCAGCAGCCCGGGGGTCAATCAGCCCCAGCATTTT
TRBV6-1	TRBJ1-5	14	-	many	CASTEGGEREPQHF	TGTGCCAGCACCGAAGGGGGTGAGAGGGAGCCCCAGCATTTT
TRBV5-1	TRBJ1-3	16	-	-	CASSLGSPSSGNTIYF	TGCGCCAGCAGCCTGGGCTCACCGAGCTCTGGAAACACCATATATTTT
TRBV4-1	TRBJ2-1	20	-	-	CASSHGAPERGSRSYNEQFF	TGCGCCAGCAGCCACGGGGCCCCAGAACGCGGATCCCGATCCTACAATGAGCAGTTCTTC
TRBV19	TRBJ1-6	15	TRBD1	-	CASSPDRGSYSPLHF	TGTGCCAGTAGCCCCGACAGGGGGTCATATTCACCCCTCCACTTT
TRBV24-1	TRBJ1-5	15	-	few	CATSPRGGSNQPQHF	TGTGCCACCAGTCCCAGGGGTGGAAGCAATCAGCCCCAGCATTTT
TRBV7-2	TRBJ2-3	15	TRBD2	-	CASSLVAGVPDTQYF	TGTGCCAGCAGCTTAGTAGCGGGGGTCCCAGATACGCAGTATTTT
TRBV19	TRBJ2-2	14	-	-	CASSAGTNTGELFF	TGTGCCAGTAGTGCTGGTACGAACACCGGGGAGCTGTTTTTT
TRBV28	TRBJ2-4	16	TRBD2	many	CASKRGASEAKNIQYF	TGTGCCAGCAAGCGGGGGGCGTCTGAGGCCAAAAACATTCAGTACTTC
TRBV7-9	TRBJ1-4	16	-	many	CASSLRLGTRREKLFF	TGTGCCAGCAGCTTACGTTTGGGGACCCGTCGGGAAAAACTGTTTTTT
TRBV19	TRBJ2-1	18	TRBD2	many	CATSPGLAGGPGGNEQFF	TGTGCCACGTCACCGGGACTAGCGGGAGGCCCGGGGGGCAATGAGCAGTTCTTC